This T cell receptor beta chain was captured by sequencing in a study of shared T cell receptors in the human thymus. Sequenced by immunoSEQ multiplex PCR; TCRdb stores in-frame clones only, minus some. This table holds roughly 660,000 clones, 88% found once. This clone showed up just once. With 0 bases removed from V and 5 bases from J, the gap between germline ends came to 17 bases. The CDR3 spans 16 residues. The germline gives CDR1 SGHDN, CDR2 FVKESK. The data also belong to a second study, concerning human thymus T cells. As that study records: All donors were healthy Finnish infants who were undergoing corrective surgery to treat congenital heart defects. Across thymic and blood repertoires, the usage of V and J genes appeared to be biased.

This rearrangement joins TRBV14 to TRBJ2-7, with D tentatively TRBD2 (6 bases). This receptor was obtained from a boy in the first two years of life with a congenital heart defect. Specimen: thymocytes. As DNA, the CDR3 is TGTGCCAGCAGCCAAGAGGGGATTTACGGGAGAAACGAGCAGTACTTC. Translating gives CASSQEGIYGRNEQYF.